Presented here are 10 T cell receptor beta chains from one specimen sequenced in a study of shared clonotypes between healthy human individuals. Clones were sequenced by immunoSEQ multiplex PCR, and TCRdb holds only the in-frame ones, with some missing. Counted here are roughly 1.5 million clones, approximately 98% occurring once; the ten biggest clones make up around 0.45%. The sequenced sample consisted of naive CD4+ T cells sorted from blood. Subset indicated: CD45RA+ positively selected. The receptors originated from a man aged 25 to 40 in good health.

This sequence joins TRBV11-3 and TRBJ2-1, with TRBD2 matching over 8 bases. Trimming took 5 bases from V and 7 from J; bases not matched to a gene: 4. The CDR3 totals 13 residues. Germline CDR1 reads SGHNT; CDR2 reads YENEEA. The CDR3 here is CASSGSGTNEQFF. As DNA, the CDR3 is TGTGCCAGCAGCGGTAGCGGGACAAATGAGCAGTTCTTC.

The V and J genes are TRBV5-4 and TRBJ2-7; 9 bases match TRBD2. The V and J ends lost 3 bases and 6 bases, in that order; junction bases with no gene match: 7. The germline V gene has CDR1 SGHNT and CDR2 YYREEE (reference sequence). The CDR3 has 14 residues. Here the CDR3 reads CASSWGGLAREQYF. CDR3 nucleotide sequence: TGTGCCAGCAGCTGGGGGGGACTAGCCCGCGAGCAGTACTTC. Combining the CDR3 with reference TRBV5-4 and TRBJ2-7 gives the whole variable domain ETGVTQSPTHLIKTRGQQVTLRCSSQSGHNTVSWYQQALGQGPQFIFQYYREEENGRGNFPPRFSGLQFPNYSSELNVNALELDDSALYLCASSWGGLAREQYFGPGTRLTVT.

The CDR3, as DNA: TGTGCCAGCAGCTTAGCGGGGCGCAATCAGCCCCAGCATTTT. Its protein is CASSLAGRNQPQHF. V usage is TRBV7-9 and J usage is TRBJ1-5, with D possibly matching TRBD1 (5 bases). V was shortened by 0 bases and J by 2 bases, with 5 bases between the two germline ends. Germline assignment: CDR1 SEHNR and CDR2 FQNEAQ (reference sequence). The CDR3 length is 14 residues.

The genes are TRBV30 and TRBJ1-1, with 9 nucleotides matching TRBD1. Germline V gene data show CDR1 as GTSNPN and CDR2 as SVGIG (reference sequence). V dropped 4 bases and J dropped 8; count of bases not matched to a gene: 5. The CDR3 totals 12 residues. In DNA, the CDR3 is TGTGCCTGGACCTTAGACAGGGGGGAAGCTTTCTTT. It codes for CAWTLDRGEAFF. The full variable domain, its missing parts supplied by reference TRBV30 and TRBJ1-1, is SQTIHQWPATLVQPVGSPLSLECTVEGTSNPNLYWYRQAAGRGLQLLFYSVGIGQISSEVPQNLSASRPQDRQFILSSKKLLLSDSGFYLCAWTLDRGEAFFGQGTRLTVV.

V gene TRBV18 combines with J gene TRBJ1-4; TRBD1 agrees at 7 bases. The CDR3 is 15 residues long. V was pared by 3 bases and J by 8 bases, with 9 bases of the junction left unmatched. Germline CDR1 KGHSH, CDR2 LQKENI. CDR3: CASSPYRGLQEKLFF. CDR3 DNA: TGTGCCAGCTCACCTTACAGGGGTTTACAAGAAAAACTGTTTTTT.

The chain joins TRBV29-1 to TRBJ2-3; 7 positions agree with TRBD1. The ends lost 4 bases at V and 4 bases at J; junction bases unmatched: 20. Germline loops: CDR1 SQVTM, CDR2 ANQGSEA. CDR3 size: 18 residues. CDR3 in DNA: TGCAGCGTTGGTTTCGTGAGGGCGACAGGGATGTTCCCAGATACGCAGTATTTT. Translated, it gives CSVGFVRATGMFPDTQYF.

The chain carries TRBV7-2 and TRBJ2-7; no definite D call. Trimming pared 3 bases from V and 6 bases from J, leaving 9 bases between. CDR3 length: 12 residues. Germline V gives CDR1 SGHTA, CDR2 FQGNSA. The CDR3 coding sequence is TGTGCCAGCAGCTTGGCCCCTGGCGAGCAGTACTTC. It translates to CASSLAPGEQYF. The variable domain in full, with the rest retrieved from reference TRBV7-2 and TRBJ2-7, is GAGVSQSPSNKVTEKGKDVELRCDPISGHTALYWYRQSLGQGLEFLIYFQGNSAPDKSGLPSDRFSAERTGGSVSTLTIQRTQQEDSAVYLCASSLAPGEQYFGPGTRLTVT.

V and J are TRBV11-3 and TRBJ2-1, with unresolved D. V lost 1 base, J lost 0 bases, and 10 bases lay in between. This CDR3 has 16 residues. Germline V gene sequence: CDR1 SGHNT, CDR2 YENEEA. CDR3 region: CASSLGGPSSYNEQFF. The CDR3 DNA is TGTGCCAGCAGCTTAGGCGGACCAAGCTCCTACAATGAGCAGTTCTTC.

This chain joins TRBV15 and TRBJ1-4; tentative D call: TRBD1 (6 bases). Germline V gives CDR1 LNHNV, CDR2 YYDKDF (reference sequence). This CDR3 comprises 15 residues. V was shortened by 9 bases and J by 5 bases, with 19 bases between the two germline ends. The CDR3 spells CATNEQGLENEKLFF. In DNA, the CDR3 is TGTGCCACAAACGAACAGGGTTTGGAGAATGAAAAACTGTTTTTT.

The chain couples TRBV6-5 to TRBJ1-1, with D maybe TRBD1 (6 bases). The germline gives CDR1 MNHEY, CDR2 SVGAGI. The CDR3 totals 13 residues. The V gene lost 10 bases and the J gene lost 4 bases, with 16 bases spanning the gap. Written as DNA, the CDR3 is TGTGCCACCCGGGCGGGGGCCGTCACTGAAGCTTTCTTT. Translating it yields CATRAGAVTEAFF.